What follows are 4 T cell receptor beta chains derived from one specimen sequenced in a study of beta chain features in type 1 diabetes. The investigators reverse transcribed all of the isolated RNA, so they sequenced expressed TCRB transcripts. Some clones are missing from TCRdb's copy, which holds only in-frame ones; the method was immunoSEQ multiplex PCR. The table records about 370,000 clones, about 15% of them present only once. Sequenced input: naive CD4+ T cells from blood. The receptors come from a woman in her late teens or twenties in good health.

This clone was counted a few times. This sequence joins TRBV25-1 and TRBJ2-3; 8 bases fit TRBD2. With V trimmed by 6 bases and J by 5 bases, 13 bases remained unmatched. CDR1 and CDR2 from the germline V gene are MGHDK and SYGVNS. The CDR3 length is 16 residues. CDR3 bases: TGTGCCAGCAGCCCAGGACCAGCGGGAGTGCAAGATACGCAGTATTTT. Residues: CASSPGPAGVQDTQYF.

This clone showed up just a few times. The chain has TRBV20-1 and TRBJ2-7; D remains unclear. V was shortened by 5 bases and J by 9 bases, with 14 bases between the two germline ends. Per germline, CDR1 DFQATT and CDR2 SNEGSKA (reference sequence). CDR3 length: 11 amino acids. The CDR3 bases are TGCAGTGCTCGCTTCGCGGCTGGGCAGTACTTC. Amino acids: CSARFAAGQYF.

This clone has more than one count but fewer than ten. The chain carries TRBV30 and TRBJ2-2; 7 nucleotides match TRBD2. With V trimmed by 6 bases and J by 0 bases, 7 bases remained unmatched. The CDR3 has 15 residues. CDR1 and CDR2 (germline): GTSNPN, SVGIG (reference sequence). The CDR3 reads CACEAGRPNTGELFF. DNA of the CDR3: TGTGCCTGCGAAGCGGGACGGCCGAACACCGGGGAGCTGTTTTTT. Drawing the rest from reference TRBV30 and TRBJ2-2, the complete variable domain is SQTIHQWPATLVQPVGSPLSLECTVEGTSNPNLYWYRQAAGRGLQLLFYSVGIGQISSEVPQNLSASRPQDRQFILSSKKLLLSDSGFYLCACEAGRPNTGELFFGEGSRLTVL.

CDR3 nucleotides: TGTGCCAGCAGCCAGATCAATACAGAGCAAGAGACCCAGTACTTC. Its protein product is CASSQINTEQETQYF. This chain uses TRBV7-9 with TRBJ2-5; D unclear. Germline V gene sequence: CDR1 SEHNR, CDR2 FQNEAQ (reference sequence). The germline V and J ends were trimmed by 5 bases and 2 bases, with 15 bases remaining between them. This CDR3 is built from 15 residues.